This T cell receptor beta chain was sequenced during a study of CD8 T cells in ankylosing spondylitis. The study, taken as a whole, reports: Blood of patients with ankylosing spondylitis appeared to be characterized by a TCR beta motif of eight highly homologous variants. Reports say disease-linked clones showed up significantly more in matched ankylosing spondylitis synovial fluid.

This clonotype has only a few counts. Its cognate antigen is unknown. CDR1 and CDR2 (germline): MDHEN, SYDVKM. V dropped 3 bases and J dropped 4 bases, with 16 bases sitting between them. CDR3 size: 16 residues. MiXCR was run by TCRdb on the 5' RACE reads, yielding one entry per CDR3 protein. The data hold about 390,000 distinct CDR3 sequences, with approximately 20% observed a single time. This rearrangement joins TRBV28 to TRBJ1-5; the D gene is possibly TRBD1 (6 bases). The receptor's source is a male donor with ankylosing spondylitis. The source material was blood, either unsorted or a sorted T cell fraction (not recorded which). The CDR3 protein is CASSFWGAFGNQPQHF. In nucleotides, the CDR3 is TGTGCCAGCAGTTTTTGGGGGGCGTTCGGTAATCAGCCCCAGCATTTT.